Below, 15 T cell receptor beta chains from the same sample are listed, as sequenced in a study of T cell responses to AZD1222 COVID-19 vaccine. TCRdb's table, derived via immunoSEQ multiplex PCR, lists solely in-frame clones and lacks some. This table holds 95,000 to 150,000 clones, just over 85% found once. The sequencing here drew on peripheral blood, taken on day 0 of AZD1222 vaccination. All receptors derive from an adult in good health.

The J gene is TRBJ1-2, the V gene TRBV25-1; weak D call: TRBD1 (5 bases). CDR3 size: 14 residues. Germline V gene lookup returns CDR1 MGHDK and CDR2 SYGVNS. The ends were cut back, 3 bases at V and 0 bases at J, with 8 bases in the middle. The CDR3 spells CASSDPTANYGYTF. CDR3 sequence (DNA): TGTGCCAGCAGTGACCCGACAGCTAACTATGGCTACACCTTC.

This chain joins TRBV7-9 and TRBJ1-1; D is undetermined. Germline CDR1 and CDR2: SEHNR and FQNEAQ (reference sequence). The CDR3 has 14 residues. V lost 5 bases and J 0 bases, leaving 10 bases between the germline ends. The CDR3 sequence is CASSQTAMNTEAFF. Here the CDR3 DNA reads TGTGCCAGCAGCCAGACCGCCATGAACACTGAAGCTTTCTTT.

This chain links TRBV3-1 (or the pseudogene TRBV3-2) with TRBJ2-7, with 7 bases matching TRBD1. This CDR3 comprises 16 residues. Unmatched junction bases numbered 13, after V lost 3 bases and J lost 5 bases. Looked up from germline, CDR1 is LGHDT and CDR2 is YNNKEL (reference sequence). CDR3 sequence: CASSHDRVLLGDEQYF. DNA of the CDR3: TGTGCCAGCAGCCACGACAGGGTCCTCCTTGGCGACGAGCAGTACTTC.

The genes are TRBV6-5 and TRBJ1-4; 9 positions match TRBD1. There are 15 residues in the CDR3. J gave up 4 bases and V 6 bases, and 6 bases lay outside the gene matches. CDR1 and CDR2 (germline): MNHEY, SVGAGI. This CDR3 is CASSRSDRGNEKLFF. The CDR3 nucleotides read TGTGCCAGCAGCCGCTCGGACAGGGGTAATGAAAAACTGTTTTTT.

The chain recombines TRBV6-6 with TRBJ2-7; D may match TRBD1 or TRBD2 (5 bases each). The CDR3 sequence is 16 residues long. CDR1 is MNHNY, CDR2 SVGAGI, per germline (reference sequence). V was pared by 5 bases and J by 2 bases, with 19 bases between. The CDR3 nucleotides are TGTGCCAGCAGTCCCCGGGGTGGGGCCGGCGCCTACGAGCAGTACTTC. Translation gives CASSPRGGAGAYEQYF.

The chain carries TRBV18 and TRBJ1-1, with unresolved D. Germline-derived CDR1 and CDR2 are KGHSH and LQKENI. Trimming removed 0 bases at V and 0 bases at J, with 11 bases between. This CDR3 has 16 residues. CDR3 protein: CASSPPNPQMNTEAFF. The CDR3 DNA is TGTGCCAGCTCACCACCGAACCCACAGATGAACACTGAAGCTTTCTTT.

Worth noting for this clone: Within the sample, other DNA sequences also encode this same CDR3. The V call is TRBV18, the J call TRBJ2-2, with a tentative D call TRBD2 (5 bases). V was pared by 6 bases and J by 8 bases, with 13 bases between. The CDR3 extends over 13 amino acids. Germline CDR1 and CDR2: KGHSH and LQKENI. The CDR3 here is CASSPDRTGELFF. The CDR3 DNA follows: TGTGCCAGCTCCCCAGACCGGACTGGGGAGCTGTTTTTT.

The J gene is TRBJ2-7, the V gene TRBV29-1; D call uncertain. Deletions cut 6 bases from V and 4 bases from J, with 10 bases between. This CDR3 is 11 amino acids long. Germline V gene sequence: CDR1 SQVTM, CDR2 ANQGSEA. The CDR3 coding sequence is TGCAGCGTGTTGACAACGTACGAGCAGTACTTC. Its protein is CSVLTTYEQYF.

CDR3 amino acids: CASSQARQETQYF. The CDR3 DNA sequence: TGCGCCAGCAGCCAAGCGCGGCAAGAGACCCAGTACTTC. The rearrangement joins TRBV4-1 to TRBJ2-5; D call uncertain. This CDR3 is 13 amino acids long. V lost 1 base and J 2 bases, leaving 5 bases between the germline ends. The germline gives CDR1 MGHRA, CDR2 YSYEKL.

The chain joins TRBV4-1 to TRBJ2-3, with TRBD2 identical over 9 bases. V was clipped by 5 bases and J by 2 bases; unmatched bases: 5. CDR3 length equals 15 residues. The germline V gene encodes CDR1 MGHRA and CDR2 YSYEKL. The CDR3 reads CASSLTSGATDTQYF. The CDR3 bases are TGCGCCAGCAGCTTGACTAGCGGCGCCACAGATACGCAGTATTTT.

The V and J genes are TRBV6-5 and TRBJ2-1, with 7 bases fitting TRBD2. V shed 6 bases, J shed 15 bases, and the junction held 8 bases outside the gene matches. Germline-derived CDR1 and CDR2 are MNHEY and SVGAGI. The CDR3 loop spans 11 amino acids. The CDR3 loop is CASRGGYDLFF. In nucleotides, the CDR3 is TGTGCCAGCAGGGGAGGGTATGATCTGTTCTTC.

The rearrangement joins TRBV10-1 to TRBJ1-1; TRBD1 agrees at 7 bases. Losses at the gene ends were 8 bases for V and 0 bases for J; bases not matched to a gene: 3. The germline V gene encodes CDR1 WNHNN and CDR2 SYGVQD (reference sequence). The CDR3 has 13 residues. The CDR3 reads CASQTGLNTEAFF. CDR3 DNA sequence: TGCGCCAGCCAGACAGGGTTGAACACTGAAGCTTTCTTT.

V is TRBV28 and J is TRBJ2-1; TRBD1 is a possible D gene (5 bases). Per germline, CDR1 MDHEN and CDR2 SYDVKM. The CDR3 extends over 16 amino acids. Trimming stripped 7 bases from V and 0 bases from J, with 16 bases between. The CDR3 here is CASMLDTSFSYNEQFF. The CDR3 DNA follows: TGTGCCAGCATGTTGGACACGTCCTTCTCCTACAATGAGCAGTTCTTC.

The genes are TRBV29-1 and TRBJ2-7; D is possibly TRBD2 (6 bases). Germline CDR1 is SQVTM and CDR2 is ANQGSEA. V lost 4 bases to trimming and J lost 0 bases, with 10 bases between them. The CDR3 has 13 residues. In nucleotides, the CDR3 is TGCAGCGTTGTAGTGACTAGCTCCTACGAGCAGTACTTC. This translates into CSVVVTSSYEQYF.

Concerning this clone itself: The junction and the germline gene differ at one end; a read error may be behind it. The chain is built from TRBV2 and TRBJ2-3; unclear D gene. Germline lookup yields CDR1 SNHLY and CDR2 FYNNEI. This CDR3 has 9 residues. This CDR3 reads CALSGTQYF. In nucleotides, the CDR3 is TGCGCCCTCTCGGGTACGCAGTATTTT.